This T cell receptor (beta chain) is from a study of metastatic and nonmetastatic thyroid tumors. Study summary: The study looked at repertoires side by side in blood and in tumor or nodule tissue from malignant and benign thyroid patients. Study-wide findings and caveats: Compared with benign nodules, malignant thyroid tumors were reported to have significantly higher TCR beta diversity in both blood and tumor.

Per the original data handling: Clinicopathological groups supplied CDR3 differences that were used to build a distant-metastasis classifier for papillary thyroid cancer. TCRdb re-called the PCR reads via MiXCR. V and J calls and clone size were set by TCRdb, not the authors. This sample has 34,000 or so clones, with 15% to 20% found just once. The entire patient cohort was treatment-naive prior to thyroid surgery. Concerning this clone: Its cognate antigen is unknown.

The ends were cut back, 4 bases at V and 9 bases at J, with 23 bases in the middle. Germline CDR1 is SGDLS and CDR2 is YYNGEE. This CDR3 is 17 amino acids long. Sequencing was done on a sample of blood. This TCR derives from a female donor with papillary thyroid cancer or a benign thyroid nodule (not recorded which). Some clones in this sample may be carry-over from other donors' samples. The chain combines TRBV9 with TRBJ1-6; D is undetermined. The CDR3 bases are TGTGCCAGCAGCCCAGAGACACCTATCTTGGGTAGTTCACCCCTCCACTTT. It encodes CASSPETPILGSSPLHF.